The 19 T cell receptor beta chains below come from one sample, sequenced in a study of CD8+ T cells in alopecia areata. Extracted RNA was reverse transcribed, and the resulting cDNA served as sequencing template. The protocol was immunoSEQ multiplex PCR, while the TCRdb copy is restricted to in-frame clones and leaves out a portion. Of about 160,000 clones listed, just over 65% are singletons. The treatment denotes: oral pan-JAK inhibitor, 5-10 mg twice daily. Sample: CD4+ T cells sorted from blood, taken at week 4, from a patient treated with tofacitinib. These TCRs come from a human donor with alopecia areata.

J is TRBJ1-2 and V is TRBV2; D not resolved. V shed 6 bases and J shed 4 bases, with 9 bases lying between them. CDR1 SNHLY and CDR2 FYNNEI come from the germline V gene. The CDR3 is 12 residues long. The CDR3 sequence: CASRWEGYGYTF. The CDR3 DNA reads as TGTGCCAGCAGGTGGGAGGGCTATGGCTACACCTTC.

This chain joins TRBV6-4 and TRBJ2-1; tentative D call: TRBD1 (6 bases). The germline V gene encodes CDR1 MRHNA and CDR2 SNTAGT. This CDR3 has 14 amino acids. Deletions cut 3 bases from V and 4 bases from J, with 10 bases between. The CDR3 protein is CASSERGWYNEQFF. CDR3 nucleotides: TGTGCCAGCAGTGAAAGGGGGTGGTACAATGAGCAGTTCTTC.

This chain links TRBV27 with TRBJ1-2; possible D gene TRBD1, 5 bases. The germline V gene encodes CDR1 MNHEY and CDR2 SMNVEV (reference sequence). V shed 4 bases and J shed 4 bases, with 10 bases lying between them. The CDR3 totals 13 residues. The CDR3 DNA is TGTGCCAGCAGTTCCTACGACAGCTATGGCTACACCTTC. Its protein is CASSSYDSYGYTF.

This clone turned up a few times. Other DNA sequences of this sample code for an identical CDR3. The CDR3 sequence: CASSVGLDTGELFF. CDR3 bases: TGTGCCAGCAGCGTAGGCTTAGACACCGGGGAGCTGTTTTTT. This chain links TRBV9 with TRBJ2-2; no clear D. CDR1 and CDR2 from the germline V gene are SGDLS and YYNGEE. This CDR3 spans 14 amino acids. The ends were cut back, 0 bases at V and 3 bases at J, with 6 bases in the middle.

A word on this clone: This CDR3 is also generated by other DNA sequences in the sample. This chain uses TRBV29-1 with TRBJ2-3; perhaps TRBD1 as D (6 bases). Germline V gene lookup returns CDR1 SQVTM and CDR2 ANQGSEA. The CDR3 extends over 13 amino acids. V was pared by 7 bases and J by 3 bases, with 14 bases between. CDR3 sequence reads: CSAEGRGTDTQYF. The DNA of the CDR3 is TGCAGCGCCGAAGGCAGGGGTACAGATACGCAGTATTTT.

The genes are TRBV19 and TRBJ2-2, with a possible D match to TRBD2 (5 bases). The CDR3 is 14 residues long. Trimming took off 6 bases at V and 2 bases at J, with 10 bases between the two ends. The V gene's germline CDR1 is LNHDA and CDR2 SQIVND (reference sequence). This CDR3 reads CASREGDNTGELFF. DNA for the CDR3: TGTGCCAGTAGAGAGGGCGATAACACCGGGGAGCTGTTTTTT.

With respect to this clone: Compared with germline, one end of the junction differs, possibly owing to a read error. The chain uses TRBV7-7 and TRBJ2-5, with D hard to call. CDR1 SSHAT and CDR2 FNYEAQ come from the germline V gene (reference sequence). This CDR3 is 12 amino acids long. CDR3 nucleotide sequence: TGTGCTAGCAGCCCCGTGGGGGAGACCCAGTACTTC. Translating gives CASSPVGETQYF.

Only a few counts were recorded for this clone. V gene TRBV10-3 combines with J gene TRBJ2-3, with D perhaps TRBD2 (5 bases). V lost 10 bases and J 3 bases, leaving 11 bases between the germline ends. From germline, CDR1 is ENHRY and CDR2 SYGVKD. The CDR3 loop spans 12 amino acids. CDR3 bases: TGTGCCAGCGGACTGGGGACAGATACGCAGTATTTT. This encodes CASGLGTDTQYF.

The chain combines TRBV29-1 with TRBJ2-7; D call uncertain. The CDR3 has 11 residues. The germline V and J ends were trimmed by 2 bases and 5 bases, with 7 bases remaining between them. The V gene's germline CDR1 is SQVTM and CDR2 ANQGSEA. This CDR3 reads CSVENADEQYF. The CDR3 DNA sequence: TGCAGCGTTGAAAATGCAGACGAGCAGTACTTC.

The rearrangement joins TRBV30 to TRBJ2-7; no reliable D call. Trimming took off 5 bases at V and 0 bases at J, with 11 bases between the two ends. This CDR3 region has 13 residues. CDR1 is GTSNPN, CDR2 SVGIG, per germline (reference sequence). CDR3 region: CAWATGDSYEQYF. The DNA of the CDR3 is TGTGCCTGGGCGACGGGCGACTCCTACGAGCAGTACTTC.

This clone was seen a handful of times. This chain uses TRBV29-1 with TRBJ2-5, with D possibly matching TRBD2 (6 bases). CDR3 size: 15 residues. V lost 7 bases to trimming and J lost 5 bases, with 23 bases between them. The germline CDR1 and CDR2 sequences are SQVTM and ANQGSEA. DNA of the CDR3: TGCAGCGCCACAAGGGGTTCTAGCGAGCACGAGACCCAGTACTTC. Protein product: CSATRGSSEHETQYF.

The table lists this clone with a few counts. The V call is TRBV29-1, the J call TRBJ1-1, with no clear D. Germline values: CDR1 SQVTM, CDR2 ANQGSEA. The CDR3 has 13 amino acids. Trimming cost V 7 bases and J 0 bases, with 12 bases left between them. The CDR3 sequence: CSGYGGMNTEAFF. As DNA, the CDR3 is TGCAGCGGGTATGGAGGTATGAACACTGAAGCTTTCTTT.

The chain employs TRBV2 and TRBJ2-5; 7 positions match TRBD2. Germline V gene sequence: CDR1 SNHLY, CDR2 FYNNEI. Germline trimming cut 8 bases from V and 3 bases from J; bases unmatched to any gene: 3. The CDR3 runs to 12 residues. The CDR3 DNA sequence: TGTGCCAGCCGGGGGGTCAAAGAGACCCAGTACTTC. This gives the protein CASRGVKETQYF. Full variable domain (remainder filled in from reference TRBV2 and TRBJ2-5): EPEVTQTPSHQVTQMGQEVILRCVPISNHLYFYWYRQILGQKVEFLVSFYNNEISEKSEIFDDQFSVERPDGSNFTLKIRSTKLEDSAMYFCASRGVKETQYFGPGTRLLVL.

The rearrangement uses TRBV27 and TRBJ2-1, with 8 bases that match TRBD1. Trimming cost V 8 bases and J 6 bases; bases outside gene matches: 6. Germline lookup yields CDR1 MNHEY and CDR2 SMNVEV (reference sequence). The CDR3 contains 13 residues. The chain's CDR3 is CASQVQGANEQFF. The DNA for the CDR3 is TGTGCCAGCCAGGTGCAGGGGGCCAATGAGCAGTTCTTC.

This rearrangement joins TRBV5-1 to TRBJ2-2; D not resolved. This CDR3 comprises 11 residues. Germline CDR1 and CDR2: SGHRS and YFSETQ. Trimming pared 4 bases from V and 2 bases from J, leaving 0 bases between. This CDR3 is CASSNTGELFF. In nucleotides, the CDR3 is TGCGCCAGCAGCAACACCGGGGAGCTGTTTTTT.

This rearrangement joins TRBV5-1 to TRBJ2-7; D is possibly TRBD1 (6 bases). Germline CDR1 and CDR2: SGHRS and YFSETQ. The V and J ends lost 0 bases and 1 base respectively, with 14 bases between them. The CDR3 sequence is 16 residues long. CDR3 loop: CASSLAYRDSSYEQYF. The CDR3 DNA is TGCGCCAGCAGCTTGGCCTACAGGGATTCATCCTACGAGCAGTACTTC.

The gene calls are TRBV4-3 and TRBJ2-2; a possible D gene is TRBD1 (6 bases). CDR3 length equals 16 residues. Per germline, CDR1 LGHNA and CDR2 YSLEER. V dropped 4 bases and J dropped 7 bases, with 19 bases sitting between them. The CDR3 nucleotides are TGCGCCAGCAGCCGGCCCGGGACAAGAGGTCTCGGGGAGCTGTTTTTT. This encodes CASSRPGTRGLGELFF.

CDR3 DNA: TGCAGCGTTGAAGCCCGGGACAGCGCACAAGAGACCCAGTACTTC. Residues: CSVEARDSAQETQYF. The rearrangement uses TRBV29-1 and TRBJ2-5; 7 nucleotides align to TRBD1. V lost 1 base to trimming and J lost 2 bases; unmatched junction nucleotides: 7. The CDR3 length is 15 residues. Per the germline V gene, CDR1 is SQVTM and CDR2 is ANQGSEA.

The rearrangement joins TRBV18 to TRBJ1-2; no definite D call. CDR3 length equals 13 residues. Germline V gene data show CDR1 as KGHSH and CDR2 as LQKENI. V lost 2 bases and J 4 bases, leaving 8 bases between the germline ends. The CDR3 loop is CASSPDATYGYTF. The CDR3 DNA follows: TGTGCCAGCTCACCAGACGCGACCTATGGCTACACCTTC.